This T cell receptor (beta chain) emerged from a study of human T cells and chemical hapten exposure (dated by TCRdb to the early 2020s). General notes on the study: For sensitization, 2% DPC in acetone was applied to a roughly 2 cm by roughly 2 cm area of upper inner arm skin. Patients additionally received weekly therapeutic DPC doses to the scalp throughout the approximately 25-week study period. Patch tests used Finn chambers with 0.01% DPC on the upper back, scored after 6 days by International Contact Dermatitis Research Group standards. The patient cohort, mostly female, included alopecia areata with under or over 50% scalp involvement, alopecia totalis and alopecia universalis. Libraries were pooled for sequencing, and variation in per-sample TCR yields was attributed mainly to small differences in library volumes within the pool. In alopecia patients, the study followed how the peripheral blood TCR repertoire changed in vivo over primary and secondary sensitization to diphenylcyclopropenone (DPC), a hapten. Blood samples were taken from patients before sensitization (week 0) and at 2, 6 and about 24 weeks after DPC sensitization. For TCR sequencing, blood came from 25 to 35 alopecia patients at anywhere from one to four time points (pre-sensitization, 2, 6 and 24 weeks).

Preparation of the library involved RACE. The instrument was a NextSeq 500. Library preparation attached unique molecular identifiers to individual cDNA molecules for quantitative, reproducible TCR counting. Each blood RNA sample was used to sequence both TCR alpha and TCR beta chains. As for the original processing: A median of around 100,000 TCRs per sample was observed, with a range of 23,224 to 690,600. V, J and CDR3 annotation of the TCR reads was carried out using the Decombinator software suite. For the PS versus PT1 abundance plots, all samples were subsampled to the same number of TCRs (28,000). TCRs were defined as expanded if absent before sensitization and observed at least eight times at the 2-week time point. Using fastp trimming at Q25 and MiXCR clonotype assembly, TCRdb reanalyzed the public sequencing data and kept in-frame beta chains. Rows are unified per CDR3 protein, each entry keeping the most common DNA and genes. The V and J calls and clone size are TCRdb's, not the authors'. This sample gives roughly 60,000 distinct CDR3 sequences in total; 9.5% to 15% of them show up just once. The ten largest make up 2.4% of the sample.

From cysteine to phenylalanine, the CDR3 is 17 amino acids long. The kept DNA is CDR3 alone, 51 bases in frame from the first base. Looking up the germline V gene (reference sequence) yields CDR1 MNHNY and CDR2 SVGAGI. Germline trimming amounts to 4 bases on V and 3 bases on J, with 10 as the count of junction bases outside the gene matches. The sample's time point, from its label and the paper: patch test 3, about 24 weeks after DPC sensitization. Read against the paper, the sample's treatment or condition label means: therapeutic diphenylcyclopropenone sensitization with weekly scalp DPC. Blood at each patch-test visit was drawn before the patch test was applied. Patients were eligible if aged 18 to 70, diagnosed with alopecia and judged suitable for DPC therapy, and pregnant patients were excluded. Total RNA was extracted from unfractionated whole blood collected in Tempus Blood RNA tubes. This clonotype was seen ten or more times. Its antigen has not been determined. Nothing much larger sits one base from this clone, and base qualities are not available.

What the authors observed across the whole study: After repeated subsampling, changes were observed in the strength of the expansion versus patch-test correlation and in the threshold at which the correlation became significant. A positive correlation was found between the number of PT1 expanded TCRs and patch test score, with significance reached at thresholds 8, 16 and 32 but not 4. The number of TCRs above 1 in 1000 frequency did not change with DPC sensitization; there was no evidence of global repertoire structure alterations. Significantly more large CDR3 similarity clusters were formed by expanded TCRs than by pre-sensitization or healthy control sets, consistent with antigen-driven responses. Alopecia, a presumed autoimmune disease, was present in all patients, so the immune response of the patients might differ from that of healthy individuals.

This specimen was whole blood, taken in connection with sensitization to the hapten diphenylcyclopropenone (DPC). The TCR sequence derives from a man aged 25 to 40 with alopecia areata. Some clones in this sample may be carry-over from other donors' samples. The chain joins TRBV6-6 to TRBJ2-5; 11 bases in the junction line up with TRBD1. The nucleotide sequence is given as TGTGCCAGCAGTTCACAGGGACAGGGGGTCTTAGAAGAGACCCAGTACTTC. This codes for CASSSQGQGVLEETQYF.